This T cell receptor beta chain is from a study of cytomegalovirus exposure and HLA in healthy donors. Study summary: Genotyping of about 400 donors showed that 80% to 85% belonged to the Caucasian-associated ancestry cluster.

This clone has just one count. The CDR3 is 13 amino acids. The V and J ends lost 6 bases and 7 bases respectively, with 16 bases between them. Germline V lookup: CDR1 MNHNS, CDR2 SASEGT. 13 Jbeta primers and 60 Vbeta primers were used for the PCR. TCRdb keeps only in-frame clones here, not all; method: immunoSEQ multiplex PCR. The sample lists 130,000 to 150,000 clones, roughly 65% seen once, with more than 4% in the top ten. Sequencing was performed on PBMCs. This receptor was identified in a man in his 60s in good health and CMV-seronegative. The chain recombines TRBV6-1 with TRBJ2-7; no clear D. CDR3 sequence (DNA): TGTGCCAGCAGCCATCTGACGGGTCAGGAGCAGTACTTC. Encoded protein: CASSHLTGQEQYF.